This is a list of T cell receptor beta chains from one sample in a study of response to subunit inactivated influenza vaccine. MiXCR, run by TCRdb on the RT-PCR reads, gives a single entry per CDR3 protein. Of more than 450,000 distinct CDR3 sequences listed, about 10% are singletons. The source was PBMCs from blood, collected on the day of vaccination. All receptors come from a man aged 45-65 years who received an inactivated influenza vaccine. Each CDR3 is given with its conserved first and last residue. A D gene is named only where the DNA matches it firmly. Where a row states a size, it is once, few, many or the class of an expanded clone; other rows omit it.

clone size,J gene,D gene,V gene,CDR3 protein,CDR3 DNA
few,TRBJ2-7,TRBD2,TRBV24-1,CATSGLAGDEQYF,TGTGCCACCAGTGGACTAGCGGGAGACGAGCAGTACTTC
.,TRBJ2-7,.,TRBV7-9,CASSSPAGRGRYEQYF,TGTGCCAGCAGCTCCCCAGCTGGGAGGGGGCGATACGAGCAGTACTTC
.,TRBJ2-3,.,TRBV9,CASSVGAPSGSTDTQYF,TGTGCCAGCAGCGTAGGGGCCCCCTCGGGAAGCACAGATACGCAGTATTTT
few,TRBJ2-2,.,TRBV9,CASSRRRGGGELFF,TGTGCCAGCAGCAGACGTAGGGGAGGCGGGGAGCTGTTTTTT
many,TRBJ2-3,.,TRBV11-2,CASSLQGSDTQYF,TGTGCCAGCAGCTTACAGGGGTCAGATACGCAGTATTTT
.,TRBJ2-7,TRBD1,TRBV7-9,CASSSPTGTDLFEQYF,TGTGCCAGCAGCTCCCCAACCGGGACAGACCTCTTCGAGCAGTACTTC
.,TRBJ2-3,.,TRBV27,CASSSSRNTQYF,TGTGCCAGCAGCTCCTCGCGGAATACGCAGTATTTT
many,TRBJ2-5,TRBD1,TRBV7-9,CASSFGQGRQETQYF,TGTGCCAGCAGCTTTGGACAGGGTCGGCAAGAGACCCAGTACTTC
few,TRBJ2-2,.,TRBV27,CASSFWGVGGTGELFF,TGTGCCAGCAGTTTTTGGGGTGTCGGGGGAACCGGGGAGCTGTTTTTT
many,TRBJ2-7,.,TRBV20-1,CSAPGQDVWYEQYF,TGCAGTGCCCCCGGGCAGGATGTCTGGTACGAGCAGTACTTC
.,TRBJ2-5,TRBD1,TRBV28,CATRDRDQETQYF,TGTGCCACACGGGACAGGGACCAAGAGACCCAGTACTTC
few,TRBJ1-1,.,TRBV5-6,CASSLGGPAFF,TGTGCCAGCAGCCTCGGGGGACCAGCTTTCTTT
.,TRBJ2-2,.,TRBV20-1,CSARDLDLKAGELFF,TGCAGTGCTAGGGACCTGGACCTCAAAGCCGGGGAGCTGTTTTTT
few,TRBJ1-1,.,TRBV20-1,CSAPRPDRVNTEAFF,TGCAGTGCTCCTAGGCCGGACAGAGTGAACACTGAAGCTTTCTTT
.,TRBJ2-5,.,TRBV20-1,CSEGIKETQYF,TGCAGTGAGGGAATCAAAGAGACCCAGTACTTC
.,TRBJ2-5,.,TRBV20-1,CSAPDSGSQETQYF,TGCAGTGCGCCTGACAGTGGATCCCAAGAGACCCAGTACTTC
.,TRBJ1-1,.,TRBV20-1,CSAKRGGAEAFF,TGCAGTGCCAAGAGGGGAGGAGCTGAAGCTTTCTTT
few,TRBJ1-3,.,TRBV18,CASSPSVRDNSGNTIYF,TGTGCCAGCTCACCAAGCGTCCGGGACAACTCTGGAAACACCATATATTTT
.,TRBJ1-1,.,TRBV25-1,CASSEKVGPDPNTEAFF,TGTGCCAGCAGTGAAAAAGTCGGACCAGACCCGAACACTGAAGCTTTCTTT
.,TRBJ2-5,TRBD2,TRBV2,CASGGGGRVETQYF,TGTGCCAGCGGGGGTGGCGGGAGAGTGGAGACCCAGTACTTC
few,TRBJ2-1,TRBD2,TRBV27,CASSQLAGQQFF,TGTGCCAGCAGTCAACTAGCGGGCCAGCAGTTCTTC
.,TRBJ2-7,.,TRBV6-1,CASSLSGAGGYEQYF,TGTGCCAGCAGCCTATCTGGCGCCGGGGGTTACGAGCAGTACTTC
.,TRBJ2-5,.,TRBV13,CASSPAGVETQYF,TGTGCCAGCAGCCCTGCCGGGGTGGAGACCCAGTACTTC
.,TRBJ1-6,TRBD1,TRBV5-1,CASSSRPGTGNYNSPLHF,TGCGCCAGCAGCTCTCGTCCCGGGACAGGGAACTATAATTCACCCCTCCACTTT
few,TRBJ2-1,.,TRBV24-1,CATSDPSVSEQFF,TGTGCCACCAGTGACCCCTCAGTCAGTGAGCAGTTCTTC
.,TRBJ1-5,TRBD1,TRBV10-3,CASGTGVNQPQHF,TGTGCCTCCGGGACAGGGGTCAATCAGCCCCAGCATTTT
few,TRBJ2-2,.,TRBV19,CASSTFGNTGELFF,TGTGCCAGTAGTACGTTTGGAAACACCGGGGAGCTGTTTTTT
few,TRBJ2-7,TRBD1,TRBV6-2/TRBV6-3,CASSIDRGNYEQYF,TGTGCCAGCAGCATCGACAGGGGGAACTACGAGCAGTACTTC
few,TRBJ2-4,.,TRBV3-1,CASSQGIGRLDVGQYF,TGTGCCAGCAGCCAAGGGATAGGGCGGCTAGATGTGGGTCAGTACTTC
few,TRBJ2-4,.,TRBV5-5,CASSPAGLSKNIQYF,TGTGCCAGCAGCCCGGCGGGGTTGTCCAAAAACATTCAGTACTTC
few,TRBJ1-2,.,TRBV28,CASSFSQDYGYTF,TGTGCCAGCAGTTTCTCACAGGACTATGGCTACACCTTC